Listed here are 32 T cell receptor beta chains from one sample, sequenced in a study of T cell responses to AZD1222 COVID-19 vaccine. The assay was immunoSEQ multiplex PCR, and TCRdb's table has in-frame clones only and misses some. This table has 98,000 or so clones, about 90% appearing once. The material sequenced was peripheral blood, taken on day 0 of AZD1222 vaccination. All receptors derive from an adult in good health.

V is TRBV18 and J is TRBJ2-5; 10 positions agree with TRBD2. The CDR3 loop spans 15 amino acids. The germline V gene has CDR1 KGHSH and CDR2 LQKENI. Trimming took 3 bases from V and 5 from J; bases not matched to a gene: 6. The CDR3 is CASSPASGRRETQYF. The CDR3 DNA sequence: TGTGCCAGCTCACCCGCTAGCGGGAGAAGGGAGACCCAGTACTTC.

In the case of this clone: One junction end disagrees with the germline gene, perhaps due to a read error. This rearrangement joins TRBV28 to TRBJ2-1, with TRBD2 matching 14 bases. CDR3 length equals 16 residues. Germline loops: CDR1 MDHEN, CDR2 SYDVKM. CDR3: CAGSLWPGLAGDEQFF. In DNA, the CDR3 is TGTGCCGGCAGTTTATGGCCGGGACTAGCGGGGGATGAGCAGTTCTTC.

The gene calls are TRBV11-2 and TRBJ2-1; 11 bases match TRBD2. There are 15 residues in the CDR3. With V trimmed by 5 bases and J by 9 bases, 9 bases remained unmatched. Germline lookup yields CDR1 SGHAT and CDR2 FQNNGV. The CDR3 coding sequence is TGTGCCAGCAGCCAGGGACTAGCGGTCTGGGGTGAGCAGTTCTTC. This encodes CASSQGLAVWGEQFF.

CDR3 sequence: CATSQLDPNEQFF. As DNA, the CDR3 is TGTGCCACCAGTCAGCTCGACCCCAATGAGCAGTTCTTC. This chain joins TRBV24-1 and TRBJ2-1; D is unresolved. The germline V gene has CDR1 KGHDR and CDR2 SFDVKD. V shed 6 bases and J shed 6 bases, with 11 bases lying between them. The CDR3 runs 13 residues.

This chain uses TRBV7-2 with TRBJ2-7, with TRBD2 matching 8 bases. Germline-derived CDR1 and CDR2 are SGHTA and FQGNSA. V lost 1 base to trimming and J lost 3 bases; unmatched junction nucleotides: 5. The length of the CDR3 is 15 residues. The chain's CDR3 is CASSLVAGGGYEQYF. In nucleotides, the CDR3 is TGTGCCAGCAGCTTAGTTGCGGGAGGCGGCTACGAGCAGTACTTC.

This chain joins TRBV6-5 and TRBJ1-2, with D possibly TRBD1 on 5 matching bases. The germline gives CDR1 MNHEY, CDR2 SVGAGI. Trimming shortened V by 2 bases and J by 4 bases, and 14 bases separated the two germline ends. The CDR3 consists of 15 residues. The CDR3 loop is CASSYRRRQPYGYTF. The CDR3 nucleotides read TGTGCCAGCAGTTACCGTAGGAGACAGCCCTATGGCTACACCTTC.

The J gene is TRBJ1-5, the V gene TRBV28; D call uncertain. The CDR3 is made up of 12 amino acids. Germline V gene lookup returns CDR1 MDHEN and CDR2 SYDVKM. V shed 7 bases and J shed 6 bases, with 10 bases lying between them. CDR3 residues: CASKKVVQPQHF. CDR3 coding DNA: TGTGCCAGCAAAAAAGTGGTTCAGCCCCAGCATTTT.

The chain couples TRBV6-5 to TRBJ2-1; D possibly corresponds to TRBD1 (6 bases). The CDR3 is 13 amino acids. The V and J ends lost 6 bases and 9 bases respectively, with 15 bases between them. CDR1 is MNHEY, CDR2 SVGAGI, per germline. The CDR3 here is CASSRLQGGEQFF. The CDR3 coding sequence is TGTGCCAGCAGCCGTCTACAGGGCGGTGAGCAGTTCTTC.

V and J are TRBV19 and TRBJ2-7; D is unresolved. The CDR3 covers 14 residues. Germline V CDR1 and CDR2: LNHDA, SQIVND (reference sequence). V was pared by 8 bases and J by 2 bases, with 16 bases between. The CDR3 DNA reads TGTGCCAGTTCTCCGGAAACCTACGCCTACGAGCAGTACTTC. Its translation: CASSPETYAYEQYF.

The rearrangement joins TRBV5-6 to TRBJ2-5, with D hard to call. The CDR3 has 13 amino acids. Germline CDR1 SGHDT, CDR2 YYEEEE. V shed 0 bases and J shed 2 bases, with 5 bases lying between them. CDR3 coding DNA: TGTGCCAGCAGCTTGGGACGGCAAGAGACCCAGTACTTC. Translated: CASSLGRQETQYF.

The genes are TRBV15 and TRBJ1-3, with 8 bases fitting TRBD1. Looked up from germline, CDR1 is LNHNV and CDR2 is YYDKDF (reference sequence). This CDR3 contains 15 residues. Losses at the gene ends were 0 bases for V and 8 bases for J; bases not matched to a gene: 6. The CDR3 DNA is TGTGCCACCAGCAGAGATTTCGGACAGGGATACACCATATATTTT. This gives the protein CATSRDFGQGYTIYF. The variable domain in full, completed from reference TRBV15 and TRBJ1-3, reads DAMVIQNPRYQVTQFGKPVTLSCSQTLNHNVMYWYQQKSSQAPKLLFHYYDKDFNNEADTPDNFQSRRPNTSFCFLDIRSPGLGDTAMYLCATSRDFGQGYTIYFGEGSWLTVV.

The chain couples TRBV5-1 to TRBJ1-6; the D gene is possibly TRBD1 (5 bases). The germline V and J ends were trimmed by 9 bases and 7 bases, with 14 bases remaining between them. CDR3 length: 13 amino acids. Germline assignment: CDR1 SGHRS and CDR2 YFSETQ. In nucleotides, the CDR3 is TGCGCCACCGGGGCAGGCCGCAATTCACCCCTCCACTTT. It encodes CATGAGRNSPLHF.

The chain uses TRBV7-2 and TRBJ2-7; D not certain. Looked up from germline, CDR1 is SGHTA and CDR2 is FQGNSA. The CDR3 has 13 residues. The V end lost 1 base, the J end lost 2 bases, and 6 bases lay between the germline ends. CDR3 bases: TGTGCCAGCAGCTTAGTAGGTCCCTACGAGCAGTACTTC. Amino acids: CASSLVGPYEQYF.

CDR3 residues: CASSPLFGTGTNGGYTF. CDR3 coding DNA: TGTGCCAGCAGTCCGCTTTTCGGGACAGGAACTAACGGTGGCTACACCTTC. This chain joins TRBV28 and TRBJ1-2, with 8 bases lining up with TRBD1. Losses at the gene ends were 5 bases for V and 7 bases for J; bases not matched to a gene: 18. Per the germline V gene, CDR1 is MDHEN and CDR2 is SYDVKM. CDR3 length: 17 residues.

This clone was seen once. The same CDR3 also results from other DNA sequences found in this sample. This chain connects TRBV18 to TRBJ1-2; TRBD1 agrees at 8 bases. Germline CDR1 is KGHSH and CDR2 is LQKENI. This CDR3 comprises 13 residues. The ends lost 3 bases at V and 4 bases at J; junction bases unmatched: 1. The CDR3: CASSPGTGYGYTF. CDR3 in DNA: TGTGCCAGCTCACCCGGGACAGGCTATGGCTACACCTTC.

The chain joins TRBV2 to TRBJ1-4; D not certain. The CDR3 has 12 residues. Germline V gene sequence: CDR1 SNHLY, CDR2 FYNNEI. With 4 bases removed from V and 6 bases from J, the gap between germline ends came to 6 bases. The CDR3 here is CASSGRYEKLFF. The CDR3, as DNA: TGTGCCAGCAGTGGAAGATATGAAAAACTGTTTTTT. The full variable domain, rest sourced from reference TRBV2 and TRBJ1-4, is EPEVTQTPSHQVTQMGQEVILRCVPISNHLYFYWYRQILGQKVEFLVSFYNNEISEKSEIFDDQFSVERPDGSNFTLKIRSTKLEDSAMYFCASSGRYEKLFFGSGTQLSVL.

The chain is built from TRBV27 and TRBJ2-1; 7 bases are shared with TRBD2. The CDR3 spans 17 residues. CDR1 is MNHEY and CDR2 is SMNVEV in the germline V gene (reference sequence). Trimming at V came to 0 bases and at J to 3 bases, leaving 8 bases not matched to a gene. For the CDR3, the DNA is TGTGCCAGCAGTTTATCGAGGGCTAGCGGAGACTACAATGAGCAGTTCTTC. It specifies CASSLSRASGDYNEQFF.

J is TRBJ2-4 and V is TRBV19; 15 nucleotides match TRBD2. The V gene end was trimmed by 7 bases and the J gene end by 0 bases; junction bases not matched to a gene: 10. Per germline, CDR1 LNHDA and CDR2 SQIVND (reference sequence). The CDR3 totals 19 residues. CDR3 bases: TGTGCCAGTACCCCAGGACTAGCGGGAGGGGGGGTAGCCAAAAACATTCAGTACTTC. Translated: CASTPGLAGGGVAKNIQYF.

The V and J genes are TRBV18 and TRBJ1-4, with D possibly matching TRBD1 (6 bases). Germline V CDR1 and CDR2: KGHSH, LQKENI. The CDR3 covers 14 residues. Trimming cost V 3 bases and J 5 bases, with 10 bases left between them. CDR3 sequence reads: CASSPSRGNEKLFF. The CDR3 bases are TGTGCCAGCTCACCCTCCAGGGGAAATGAAAAACTGTTTTTT.

The chain is built from TRBV20-1 and TRBJ2-1; D is undetermined. Trimming pared 4 bases from V and 7 bases from J, leaving 5 bases between. This CDR3 has 10 residues. Germline loops: CDR1 DFQATT, CDR2 SNEGSKA (reference sequence). The CDR3 DNA reads TGCAGTGCTACTTGGAATGAGCAGTTCTTC. Its protein is CSATWNEQFF.

This chain uses TRBV19 with TRBJ2-7; D is unresolved. The CDR3 consists of 14 residues. V gave up 3 bases and J gave up 5 bases, with 14 bases separating them. Germline CDR1 and CDR2: LNHDA and SQIVND (reference sequence). CDR3 sequence reads: CASSINHLSDEQYF. The CDR3 nucleotides read TGTGCCAGTAGTATCAACCACCTATCTGACGAGCAGTACTTC.

The chain couples TRBV10-1 to TRBJ1-2; unclear D gene. Germline-derived CDR1 and CDR2 are WNHNN and SYGVQD (reference sequence). Trimming removed 2 bases from V and 8 bases from J, with 18 bases in between. The CDR3 spans 15 residues. This CDR3 is CASSEPGRGVEGYTF. Here the CDR3 DNA reads TGCGCCAGCAGTGAGCCCGGCCGTGGAGTAGAGGGCTACACCTTC.

The chain recombines TRBV7-9 with TRBJ2-3; D may be TRBD1 or TRBD2 (5 bases each). V was pared by 5 bases and J by 3 bases, with 18 bases between. Germline CDR1 and CDR2: SEHNR and FQNEAQ (reference sequence). The CDR3 sequence is 16 residues long. This CDR3 reads CASSLGWGSITDTQYF. For the CDR3, the DNA is TGTGCCAGCAGCCTCGGGTGGGGGAGTATTACAGATACGCAGTATTTT.

For this clone: The sample holds other DNA sequences that translate to the same CDR3. V usage is TRBV14 and J usage is TRBJ1-2; unclear D gene. Per germline, CDR1 SGHDN and CDR2 FVKESK. The length of the CDR3 is 12 residues. Trimming shortened V by 1 base and J by 8 bases, and 8 bases separated the two germline ends. CDR3 sequence: CASSQGGYGYTF. DNA for the CDR3: TGTGCCAGCAGCCAAGGGGGATACGGCTACACCTTC.

The V call is TRBV9, the J call TRBJ2-3; 12 bases are a match to TRBD2. This CDR3 has 16 amino acids. V gave up 4 bases and J gave up 3 bases; unmatched junction bases: 6. Germline CDR1 and CDR2: SGDLS and YYNGEE. DNA for the CDR3: TGTGCCAGCAGCTCCCGACTAGCGGGGGTTACAGATACGCAGTATTTT. Its protein is CASSSRLAGVTDTQYF.

The chain employs TRBV2 and TRBJ2-4; 9 bases match TRBD2. V shed 5 bases, J shed 4 bases, and the junction held 3 bases outside the gene matches. The germline V gene encodes CDR1 SNHLY and CDR2 FYNNEI. CDR3 length equals 14 residues. This chain's CDR3 is CASSTTSGKNIQYF. CDR3 nucleotide sequence: TGTGCCAGCAGTACGACTAGCGGTAAAAACATTCAGTACTTC. The complete variable domain, with remaining parts taken from reference TRBV2 and TRBJ2-4, reads EPEVTQTPSHQVTQMGQEVILRCVPISNHLYFYWYRQILGQKVEFLVSFYNNEISEKSEIFDDQFSVERPDGSNFTLKIRSTKLEDSAMYFCASSTTSGKNIQYFGAGTRLSVL.

The chain uses TRBV9 and TRBJ1-2; D is unresolved. Trimming left V 3 bases short and J 4 bases short, with 7 bases between. This CDR3 has 12 amino acids. CDR1 and CDR2 (germline): SGDLS, YYNGEE. DNA for the CDR3: TGTGCCAGCAGCGGGACGGTCTATGGCTACACCTTC. Encoded protein: CASSGTVYGYTF.

The CDR3 spells CASRRDRASPLHF. The CDR3 region has the DNA TGCGCCAGCCGCCGGGACAGAGCATCACCCCTCCACTTT. The chain joins TRBV5-1 to TRBJ1-6, with TRBD1 matching over 7 bases. The junction had 8 bases not matched to a gene; V was cut back by 7 bases and J by 10 bases. CDR3 length: 13 residues. Germline-derived CDR1 and CDR2 are SGHRS and YFSETQ.

J is TRBJ2-4 and V is TRBV5-1; 8 nucleotides line up with TRBD2. The V gene end was trimmed by 0 bases and the J gene end by 0 bases; junction bases not matched to a gene: 5. The germline CDR1 and CDR2 sequences are SGHRS and YFSETQ. This CDR3 contains 17 residues. For the CDR3, the DNA is TGCGCCAGCAGCTTGGTTGCTAGCGGGCTAGCCAAAAACATTCAGTACTTC. Encoded protein: CASSLVASGLAKNIQYF.

The chain recombines TRBV10-1 with TRBJ1-1; D ambiguous. V was cut by 0 bases and J by 0 bases, with 5 bases left in between. The CDR3 is 14 amino acids. Germline V gene lookup returns CDR1 WNHNN and CDR2 SYGVQD (reference sequence). The CDR3 reads CASSESGMNTEAFF. DNA for the CDR3: TGCGCCAGCAGTGAGTCGGGAATGAACACTGAAGCTTTCTTT.

The table lists this clone with a count of one. This chain uses TRBV5-6 with TRBJ1-2, with 9 bases fitting TRBD1. V shed 0 bases, J shed 3 bases, and the junction held 3 bases outside the gene matches. This CDR3 spans 15 amino acids. CDR1 and CDR2 from the germline V gene are SGHDT and YYEEEE. The CDR3 bases are TGTGCCAGCAGCTTGGGATGGACAGGGGACTATGGCTACACCTTC. Its protein product is CASSLGWTGDYGYTF.

V and J are TRBV19 and TRBJ1-1, with a possible D match to TRBD1 (5 bases). V lost 5 bases, J lost 4 bases, and 17 bases lay in between. Germline CDR1 and CDR2: LNHDA and SQIVND (reference sequence). The CDR3 spans 15 residues. In DNA form, the CDR3 reads TGTGCCAGTAGTTACCCTACGGGGCCGGCCACTGAAGCTTTCTTT. Its protein product is CASSYPTGPATEAFF.